The 2 T cell receptor beta chains given below trace back to one sample, sequenced in a study of breast tumors, draining lymph nodes, adjacent tissues (dated by TCRdb to 2016 to 2017). Lymph node samples came from the axillary draining lymph nodes of breast cancer patients. The protocol used for the library was multiplex PCR. Sequenced on an Illumina HiSeq 2000. The raw public data were reprocessed by TCRdb itself: fastp quality trimming at Q25, MiXCR clonotype calling, in-frame beta chains only. One record per CDR3 amino acid sequence lists the most common genes and DNA. This sample is represented by more than 200,000 distinct CDR3 sequences; 32% of them were singletons. The ten top clones hold approximately 1.5% of the sample. The sequenced sample consisted of axillary lymph node tissue. These receptors were collected from a female donor with breast cancer. Some clones in this sample may be carry-over from other donors' samples.

Ten or more counts support this clonotype. This sequence joins TRBV14 and TRBJ2-7; TRBD2 agrees at 10 bases. The CDR3 sequence is 15 residues long. Trimming at V came to 1 base and at J to 3 bases, leaving 3 bases not matched to a gene. Germline V gene sequence: CDR1 SGHDN, CDR2 FVKESK. The chain's CDR3 is CASSQGAGGFYEQYF. The CDR3 DNA reads TGTGCCAGCAGCCAAGGAGCGGGAGGGTTCTACGAGCAGTACTTC.

This chain uses TRBV14 with TRBJ2-7, with 7 bases aligning to TRBD2. Germline CDR1 is SGHDN and CDR2 is FVKESK. CDR3 length: 17 residues. V shed 1 base and J 7 bases; nucleotides not matched to a gene: 16. Written as DNA, the CDR3 is TGTGCCAGCAGCCAAGCGGTTGGGGGGGAGGGGCCGGGGGAGCAGTACTTC. It codes for CASSQAVGGEGPGEQYF.